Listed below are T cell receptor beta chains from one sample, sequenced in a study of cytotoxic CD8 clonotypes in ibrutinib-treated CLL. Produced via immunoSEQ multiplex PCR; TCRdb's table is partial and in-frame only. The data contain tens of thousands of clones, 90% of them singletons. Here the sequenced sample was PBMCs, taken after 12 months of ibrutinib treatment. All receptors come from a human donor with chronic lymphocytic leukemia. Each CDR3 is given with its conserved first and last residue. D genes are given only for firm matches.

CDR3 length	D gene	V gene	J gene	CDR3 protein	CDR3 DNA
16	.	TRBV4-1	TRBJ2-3	CASSQVPRPSTDTQYF	TGCGCCAGCAGCCAAGTCCCTAGACCTAGCACAGATACGCAGTATTTT
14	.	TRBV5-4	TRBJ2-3	CASSLLTVADTQYF	TGTGCCAGCAGCCTGTTGACAGTCGCAGATACGCAGTATTTT
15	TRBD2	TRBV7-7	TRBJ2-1	CASSLGTSGTDEQFF	TGTGCTAGCAGCCTGGGGACTAGCGGGACCGATGAGCAGTTCTTC
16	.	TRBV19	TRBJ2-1	CASTSRDMTTYNEQFF	TGTGCCAGTACTTCTAGGGACATGACCACCTACAATGAGCAGTTCTTC
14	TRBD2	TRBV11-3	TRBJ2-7	CASGRLAGTYEQYF	TGTGCCAGCGGCCGACTAGCGGGAACTTACGAGCAGTACTTC
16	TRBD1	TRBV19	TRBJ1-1	CAIADGQGARGTEAFF	TGTGCCATCGCCGACGGACAGGGGGCTAGGGGCACTGAAGCTTTCTTT
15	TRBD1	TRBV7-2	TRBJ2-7	CASSYGTGANNEQYF	TGTGCCAGCAGCTACGGGACAGGGGCTAACAACGAGCAGTACTTC
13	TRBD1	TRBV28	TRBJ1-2	CASSRQGLHGYTF	TGTGCCAGCAGTCGACAGGGATTGCATGGCTACACCTTC
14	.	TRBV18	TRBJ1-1	CASGQGQGNTEAFF	TGTGCCAGCGGCCAGGGACAAGGGAACACTGAAGCTTTCTTT
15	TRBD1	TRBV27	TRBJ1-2	CASSLSPTGRYGYTF	TGTGCCAGCAGTTTATCACCGACAGGGAGGTATGGCTACACCTTC
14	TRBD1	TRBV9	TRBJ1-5	CASSLGTGNQPQHF	TGTGCCAGCAGCCTCGGGACAGGCAATCAGCCCCAGCATTTT
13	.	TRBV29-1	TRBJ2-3	CSAHRGDTDTQYF	TGCAGCGCTCACCGGGGTGACACAGATACGCAGTATTTT
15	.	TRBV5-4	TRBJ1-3	CASSQNAGLRNTIYF	TGTGCCAGCAGCCAAAACGCGGGACTAAGAAACACCATATATTTT